This TCR beta chain came from a study of T cells in narcolepsy. Some clones are missing from TCRdb's copy, which holds only in-frame ones; the method was immunoSEQ multiplex PCR. This sample carries around 26,000 clones, about 60% of them seen once, and the ten largest clones take more than 10%. The clonotype was recovered from a human donor in good health. The sample taken for sequencing was memory (CD45RA-) CD4+ T cells from blood.

DNA of the CDR3: TGTGCCAGCAGCTCGCTAAGGGATACGCAGTATTTT. Protein: CASSSLRDTQYF. The chain has TRBV7-2 and TRBJ2-3; D is ambiguous. The CDR3 contains 12 residues. Germline-derived CDR1 and CDR2 are SGHTA and FQGNSA. V was trimmed by 4 bases and J by 6 bases, leaving 8 bases between them.